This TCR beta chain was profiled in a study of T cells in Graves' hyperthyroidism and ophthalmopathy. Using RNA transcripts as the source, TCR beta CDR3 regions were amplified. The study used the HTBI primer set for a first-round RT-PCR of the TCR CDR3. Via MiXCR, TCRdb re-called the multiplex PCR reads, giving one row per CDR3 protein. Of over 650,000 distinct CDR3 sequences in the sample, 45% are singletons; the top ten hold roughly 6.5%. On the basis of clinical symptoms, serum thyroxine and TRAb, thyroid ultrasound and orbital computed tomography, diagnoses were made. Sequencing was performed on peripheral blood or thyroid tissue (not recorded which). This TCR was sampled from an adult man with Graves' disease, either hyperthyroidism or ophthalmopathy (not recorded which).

CDR3 residues: CSVPRPGFDGYTF. The CDR3 DNA follows: TGCAGCGTTCCCAGGCCCGGGTTCGATGGCTACACCTTC. The chain employs TRBV29-1 and TRBJ1-2, with D unclear. The germline gives CDR1 SQVTM, CDR2 ANQGSEA. The CDR3 is 13 residues long. The V and J ends lost 5 bases and 6 bases respectively, with 16 bases between them.